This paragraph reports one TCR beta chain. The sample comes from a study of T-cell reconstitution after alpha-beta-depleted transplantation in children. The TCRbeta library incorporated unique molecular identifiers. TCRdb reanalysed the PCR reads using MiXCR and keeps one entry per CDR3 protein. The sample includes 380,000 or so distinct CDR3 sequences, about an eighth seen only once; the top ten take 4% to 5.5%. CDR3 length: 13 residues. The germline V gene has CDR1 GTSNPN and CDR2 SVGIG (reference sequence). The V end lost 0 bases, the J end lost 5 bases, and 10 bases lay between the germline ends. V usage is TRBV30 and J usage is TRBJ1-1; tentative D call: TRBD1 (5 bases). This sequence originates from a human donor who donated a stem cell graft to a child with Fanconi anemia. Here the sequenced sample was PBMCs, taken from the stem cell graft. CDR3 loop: CAWSVQDLTEAFF. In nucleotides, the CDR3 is TGTGCCTGGAGTGTACAGGACCTTACTGAAGCTTTCTTT.